The 3 T cell receptor beta chains in this list originate from one sample, sequenced in a study of naive and memory T cell subsets. The library had UMIs added by 3' ligation of an oligonucleotide to TCR cDNA. Amplification of ligated cDNA took four PCR rounds with SP2 and nested alpha and beta constant primers. TCRdb ran MiXCR on the 5' RACE reads and lists one entry per CDR3 protein. Here the sample spans 55,000 to 70,000 distinct CDR3 sequences, about 7% being singletons. The receptors were sampled from a male donor in good health.

This clonotype was observed a few times. The V gene is TRBV20-1, the J gene TRBJ1-1, with TRBD1 matching over 7 bases. CDR1 and CDR2 (germline): DFQATT, SNEGSKA (reference sequence). The CDR3 length is 17 residues. V shed 0 bases, J shed 11 bases, and the junction held 21 bases outside the gene matches. CDR3: CSARDRGGGNLGKTAFF. CDR3 sequence (DNA): TGCAGTGCTAGAGACCGGGGAGGGGGCAATCTGGGGAAAACGGCTTTCTTT.

The gene calls are TRBV7-9 and TRBJ2-7; possibly TRBD2 for D (6 bases). Deletions cut 5 bases from V and 3 bases from J, with 20 bases between. The CDR3 runs to 16 residues. The germline V gene has CDR1 SEHNR and CDR2 FQNEAQ (reference sequence). In nucleotides, the CDR3 is TGTGCCAGCAGCCCGCAGCGGGCCAGTCGGAACTACGAGCAGTACTTC. This sequence encodes CASSPQRASRNYEQYF. Full variable domain (rest looked up from reference TRBV7-9 and TRBJ2-7): DTGVSQNPRHKITKRGQNVTFRCDPISEHNRLYWYRQTLGQGPEFLTYFQNEAQLEKSRLLSDRFSAERPKGSFSTLEIQRTEQGDSAMYLCASSPQRASRNYEQYFGPGTRLTVT.

The table lists this clonotype with many counts. This chain joins TRBV12-3 or TRBV12-4 and TRBJ1-5; 9 positions match TRBD1. J was trimmed by 0 bases and V by 7 bases; bases with no gene match: 10. The CDR3 is 17 amino acids. The CDR3 DNA reads as TGTGCCAGCACCATTCCCGGGACAGGGATTAGCAATCAGCCCCAGCATTTT. Encoded protein: CASTIPGTGISNQPQHF.